The T cell receptor (beta chain) described here comes from a study of chemoradiotherapy in HPV16-positive cancers (dated 2022 in TCRdb). Context from the whole study: Candidate HPV-specific T-cell clones and common TCR motifs were defined by functional T-cell assays performed on cells from a couple of HPV16-positive patients. The candidate HPV-specific TCRs and motifs were then tracked in TCR repertoires from 80 to 95 patients with HPV-related cancers. The study asked whether T-cell immunity against the HPV oncoproteins E6 and E7 changes during chemoradiotherapy and whether it affects survival. On the study overall, not on this receptor specifically: Expansion of candidate HPV-specific clones and E7-related TCR motifs was observed in the tumor microenvironment during treatment, whereas no such expansion was observed for non-HPV-specific T cells. The functional definition of HPV-specific T cells came from only a couple of HPV16-positive patients, and the survival association was reported for HPV16-positive patients. In HPV16-positive patients, expansion of HPV-responsive T cells during chemoradiotherapy was associated with improved recurrence-free survival.

Trimming removed 7 bases from V and 4 bases from J; the gene matches leave 9 bases unexplained. From the germline V gene, CDR1 is MGHDK and CDR2 is SYGVNS. The CDR3 measures 15 amino acids from cysteine to phenylalanine. Only the CDR3 DNA stays, 45 bases, in frame from base 1. A remark on this clone: What antigen it recognizes has not been identified. Base quality data are lacking; no much larger clone is found one base away.

Repertoires were sampled multiple times during chemoradiotherapy, which allowed clonal expansion in the tumor microenvironment to be followed. The library was made by the immunoSEQ multiplex PCR assay. TCRdb provides this immuneACCESS table in a form limited to in-frame rearrangements. Some clones are lacking; in checked studies, under half of them reflect an unresolved V gene, and why the rest are absent is not known. The sample contains about 67,000 clones, 88% of them found a single time. The ten largest clonotypes hold around 3.8% of the sample. The rearrangement combines TRBV25-1 with TRBJ1-2, with 10 bases in between that match TRBD1. The clonotype comes from a human donor with HPV-associated anogenital cancer. Sequenced material: blood, taken from a patient who underwent chemoradiotherapy. The DNA sequence reads TGTGCCAGCAAGGGTGGGGGACAGGGGTTCTATGGCTACACCTTC. It translates as CASKGGGQGFYGYTF.